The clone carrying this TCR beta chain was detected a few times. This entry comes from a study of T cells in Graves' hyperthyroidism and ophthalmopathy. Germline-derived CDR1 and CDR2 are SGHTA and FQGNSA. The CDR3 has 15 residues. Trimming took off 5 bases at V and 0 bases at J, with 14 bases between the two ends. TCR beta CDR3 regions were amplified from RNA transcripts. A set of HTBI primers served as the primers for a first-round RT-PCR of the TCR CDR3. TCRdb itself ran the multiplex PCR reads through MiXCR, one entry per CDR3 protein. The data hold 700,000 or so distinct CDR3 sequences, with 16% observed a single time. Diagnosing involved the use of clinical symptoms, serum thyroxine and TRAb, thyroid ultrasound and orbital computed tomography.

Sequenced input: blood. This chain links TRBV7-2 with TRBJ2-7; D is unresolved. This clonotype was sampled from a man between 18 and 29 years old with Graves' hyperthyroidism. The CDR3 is CASSPRPGYSYEQYF. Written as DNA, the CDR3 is TGTGCCAGCAGCCCCCGCCCAGGCTACTCCTACGAGCAGTACTTC.